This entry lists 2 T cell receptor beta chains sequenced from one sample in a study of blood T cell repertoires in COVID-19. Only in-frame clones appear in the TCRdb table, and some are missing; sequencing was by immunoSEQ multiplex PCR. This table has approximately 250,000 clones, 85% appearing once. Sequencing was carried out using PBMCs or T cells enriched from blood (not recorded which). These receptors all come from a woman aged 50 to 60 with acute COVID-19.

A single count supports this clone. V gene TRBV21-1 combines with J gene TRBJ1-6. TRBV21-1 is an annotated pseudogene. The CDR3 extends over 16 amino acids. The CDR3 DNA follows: TGTGCCAGCAGCACCCCCCGGGGGAACGGGAATTCACCCCTCCACTTT. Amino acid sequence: CASSTPRGNGNSPLHF.

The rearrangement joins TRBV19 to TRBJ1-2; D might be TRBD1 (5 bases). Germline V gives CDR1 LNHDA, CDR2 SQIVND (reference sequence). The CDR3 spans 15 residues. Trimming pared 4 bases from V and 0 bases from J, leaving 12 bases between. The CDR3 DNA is TGTGCCAGTAGTACAAAGGACACCTCTAACTATGGCTACACCTTC. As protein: CASSTKDTSNYGYTF.